This T cell receptor beta chain was captured by sequencing in a study of radiotherapy plus CTLA-4 blockade in lung cancer. Patients had chemo-refractory metastatic non-small-cell lung cancer and received focal radiation plus CTLA-4 blockade that used ipilimumab. Some clones are missing from TCRdb's copy, which holds only in-frame ones; the method was immunoSEQ multiplex PCR. The sample includes about 90,000 clones, approximately 82% of them seen just once. This clone appeared once. V dropped 0 bases and J dropped 5 bases, with 9 bases sitting between them. Germline CDR1 is SGDLS and CDR2 is YYNGEE. CDR3 length equals 13 residues.

The chain uses TRBV9 and TRBJ2-7; D is ambiguous. The sequenced sample was peripheral blood, obtained from a patient treated with radiotherapy plus ipilimumab. This TCR was sampled from a human donor with non-small cell lung cancer that progressed on radiotherapy plus ipilimumab. In DNA form, the CDR3 reads TGTGCCAGCAGCGTAGATTATTGGGACGAGCAGTACTTC. Protein product: CASSVDYWDEQYF.